The next 10 T cell receptor beta chains were all read from a single sample in a study of tumor and adjacent non-tumor tissue in lung cancer. This sample's RNA came from whole unsorted tissue. A modified ARM-PCR protocol with three rounds of nested PCR amplified TCRbeta. One entry per CDR3 protein, called by TCRdb with MiXCR from the multiplex PCR reads. The data show around 99,000 distinct CDR3 sequences, around 80% seen once. The material sequenced was lung tumor tissue. All receptors come from a woman between 55 and 75 years old with non-small cell lung cancer.

As regards this clonotype: The conserved final phenylalanine or tryptophan is absent from the CDR3, which likely points to a read error. This sequence joins TRBV4-1 and TRBJ2-2; the D gene is possibly TRBD2 (6 bases). There are 17 residues in the CDR3. Germline-derived CDR1 and CDR2 are MGHRA and YSYEKL. The CDR3 loop is CASSPGWSGASTGELFS. CDR3 bases: TGCGCCAGTAGCCCAGGATGGTCGGGAGCTTCTACCGGGGAGCTGTTTTCT.

This clonotype was seen only once. No conserved phenylalanine or tryptophan is present at the end of the CDR3, so a read error is the likely explanation. The chain is built from TRBV28 and TRBJ2-5; D is uncertain. The V gene lost 2 bases and the J gene lost 5 bases, with 12 bases spanning the gap. In germline, CDR1 is MDHEN, CDR2 SYDVKM. The CDR3 is made up of 14 amino acids. The CDR3 protein is CASSLESVRETQYS. In nucleotides, the CDR3 is TGTGCCAGCAGTTTAGAAAGTGTGAGGGAGACCCAGTACTCC.

Worth noting for this clonotype: A much larger clone differs by one base, so this may be a read error. The genes are TRBV4-2 and TRBJ2-1, with 7 bases fitting TRBD2. The CDR3 covers 14 residues. Per the germline V gene, CDR1 is LGHNA and CDR2 is YNFKEQ. In nucleotides, the CDR3 is TGTGTCAGCAGCCAGGACGGGACTACAAATGAGCAGTTCTTC. It codes for CVSSQDGTTNEQFF.

For this clonotype: A much more abundant neighbour one base away suggests this may be a read error. The genes are TRBV5-6 and TRBJ1-1; D is undetermined. The CDR3 sequence is 13 residues long. Germline CDR1 is SGHDT and CDR2 is YYEEEE. The CDR3 loop is CASSSGRNTESFF. The CDR3 DNA sequence: TGTGCCAGCAGCTCCGGGAGGAACACTGAATCTTTCTTT.

This clonotype occurred a few times. The V and J genes are TRBV18 and TRBJ1-2; the D is unclear. This CDR3 has 13 residues. The V end was cut by 3 bases, the J end by 8 bases, with 13 bases between. CDR1 KGHSH and CDR2 LQKENI come from the germline V gene. CDR3 region: CASSPDNRGGYTF. CDR3 sequence (DNA): TGTGCCAGCTCACCCGATAACAGAGGGGGCTACACCTTC.

To note about this clonotype: Likely a read error: the CDR3 ends without its conserved phenylalanine or tryptophan. The rearrangement uses TRBV11-3 and TRBJ2-5; 12 nucleotides align to TRBD2. The CDR3 runs 16 residues. Germline loops: CDR1 SGHNT, CDR2 YENEEA. The DNA of the CDR3 is TGTACCAGCAGCTCTCGTTGGACTAGCGGGGTGGAGACCCAGTACTTA. Residues: CTSSSRWTSGVETQYL.

In regard to this clonotype: Sequence at one end of the junction differs from germline and may be a read error. The V call is TRBV20-1, the J call TRBJ1-2, with D unresolved. CDR3 size: 14 residues. The germline gives CDR1 DFQATT, CDR2 SNEGSKA (reference sequence). The CDR3 protein is CSAAPPEENYVYTF. For the CDR3, the DNA is TGCAGTGCCGCCCCCCCGGAAGAAAACTATGTCTACACCTTC.

V gene TRBV11-2 combines with J gene TRBJ2-4; 7 bases are a match to TRBD1. Trimming at V came to 5 bases and at J to 6 bases, leaving 7 bases not matched to a gene. The CDR3 is 14 residues long. Germline CDR1 SGHAT, CDR2 FQNNGV. The CDR3 nucleotides read TGTGCCAGCAGCCTCACCGGGACAGTAAACATTCAGTACTTC. It yields the protein CASSLTGTVNIQYF.

With regard to this clonotype: One end of the junction is discordant with germline, which a read error may explain. The V and J genes are TRBV11-2 and TRBJ1-1; 12 bases match TRBD1. The germline V gene encodes CDR1 SGHAT and CDR2 FQNNGV. CDR3 length: 15 residues. The CDR3 DNA sequence: TGTACCAGCAGCTTAGGAGTGGGGCCGGGACAGGGGGCTTTCTTC. Its translation is CTSSLGVGPGQGAFF.

This clonotype was picked up many times. The genes are TRBV20-1 and TRBJ2-3; 8 bases fit TRBD1. Losses at the gene ends were 6 bases for V and 9 bases for J; bases not matched to a gene: 5. The CDR3 consists of 11 residues. Germline lookup yields CDR1 DFQATT and CDR2 SNEGSKA (reference sequence). The CDR3 reads CSAVRTGTQYF. The DNA of the CDR3 is TGCAGTGCAGTACGGACAGGGACGCAGTATTTT.